Given below is one T cell receptor (beta chain) in context. The V gene's germline CDR1 is LNHDA and CDR2 SQIVND (reference sequence). Losses at the gene ends were 6 bases for V and 0 bases for J; bases not matched to a gene: 9. The CDR3 has 17 residues. The data are from a study of blood T cell repertoires in COVID-19. Participant age was about 18 to 89 years, and participants resided in approximately 25 US areas. Clones were read by immunoSEQ multiplex PCR, and TCRdb kept only the in-frame ones, dropping some. This sample has over 200,000 clones, with 80% to 90% found just once. This receptor was identified in a woman in her thirties who had been exposed to COVID-19. Sequenced: PBMCs or T cells enriched from blood (not recorded which). This sequence joins TRBV19 and TRBJ1-5, with TRBD1 identical over 9 bases. In DNA, the CDR3 is TGTGCCAGTAGCGGGACAGGGACTTCCCCTAGCAATCAGCCCCAGCATTTT. Translating it yields CASSGTGTSPSNQPQHF.